This T cell receptor beta chain was recovered during a study of graft-versus-host responses after intestinal transplantation. The wider study: Following induction with anti-thymocyte globulin, all recipients were given tacrolimus and steroids for roughly three years. Study-level points and caveats: Peak circulating GvH clone levels tracked with early post-transplant HvG declines. Patients with graft-donor T cell macrochimerism had high graft-versus-host to host-versus-graft clonal ratios in allografts. Investigators detected GvH clones in recipient marrow, with some emerging earlier in ileum or blood.

Here immunoSEQ multiplex PCR was the method, and the copy in TCRdb shows in-frame clones only, minus some. This table holds about 70,000 clones, 90% found once. This clone was seen only a few times. Its antigen is still unknown. Germline lookup yields CDR1 LNHDA and CDR2 SQIVND (reference sequence). The CDR3 runs 15 residues. Trimming removed 5 bases from V and 3 bases from J; junction bases left unmatched: 7. The chain links TRBV19 to TRBJ1-5, with TRBD1 matching 7 bases. This receptor was taken from a human donor who was the organ donor for an intestinal transplant. Sequenced here: unstimulated CD8+ T cells sorted from spleen or lymph node cells, sampled before transplant. The CDR3 bases are TGTGCCAGTAGTCCAACAGGGGCCTCCAATCAGCCCCAGCATTTT. As protein: CASSPTGASNQPQHF.